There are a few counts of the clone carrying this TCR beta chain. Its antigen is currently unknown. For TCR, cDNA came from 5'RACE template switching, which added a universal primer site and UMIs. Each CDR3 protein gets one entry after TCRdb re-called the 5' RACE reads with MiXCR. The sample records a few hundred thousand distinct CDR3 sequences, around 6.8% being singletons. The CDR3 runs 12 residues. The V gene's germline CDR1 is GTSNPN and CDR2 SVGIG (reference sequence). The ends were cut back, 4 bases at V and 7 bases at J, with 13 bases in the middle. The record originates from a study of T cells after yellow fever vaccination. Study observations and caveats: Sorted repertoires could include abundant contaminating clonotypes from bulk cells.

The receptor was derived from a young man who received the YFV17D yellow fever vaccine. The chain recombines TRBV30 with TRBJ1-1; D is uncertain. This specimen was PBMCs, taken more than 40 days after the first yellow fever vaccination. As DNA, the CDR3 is TGTGCCTGGATTCCCGGCAGATTTGAAGCTTTCTTT. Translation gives CAWIPGRFEAFF. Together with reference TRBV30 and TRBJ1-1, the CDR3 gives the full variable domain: SQTIHQWPATLVQPVGSPLSLECTVEGTSNPNLYWYRQAAGRGLQLLFYSVGIGQISSEVPQNLSASRPQDRQFILSSKKLLLSDSGFYLCAWIPGRFEAFFGQGTRLTVV.